A selection of T cell receptor beta chains follows, all from one sample in a study of cytomegalovirus exposure and HLA in healthy donors. Assay: immunoSEQ multiplex PCR; the TCRdb copy retains only in-frame clones and omits some. The repertoire consists of 90,000 to 120,000 clones, with under 85% occurring once and the leading ten covering more than 4%. Material: PBMCs. The receptors come from a male donor in good health and CMV-seronegative. Each CDR3 is given with its conserved first and last residue. The D gene is left open where the match is weak. A clone size is listed for some rows: how often the clone was seen (once, few, many), or a class if it is expanded.

abundance,j_gene,v_gene,d_gene,CDR3aa,CDR3nt
once,TRBJ1-6,TRBV4-1,NA,CASSPGWQRQFHF,TGCGCCAGCAGCCCAGGCTGGCAGAGACAGTTCCACTTT
NA,TRBJ2-5,TRBV4-2,NA,CASSQEEGRSETQYF,TGTGCCAGCAGCCAAGAAGAGGGCCGGAGTGAGACCCAGTACTTC
NA,TRBJ2-3,TRBV27,NA,CASSLSGGYGTDTQYF,TGTGCCAGCAGTTTATCAGGGGGATACGGCACAGATACGCAGTATTTT
NA,TRBJ1-4,TRBV25-1,NA,CASSPLQAKNEKLFF,TGTGCCAGCAGCCCCCTACAGGCGAAAAATGAAAAACTGTTTTTT
NA,TRBJ2-3,TRBV30,TRBD2,CAWSGGLAGVDTQYF,TGTGCCTGGAGTGGTGGACTAGCGGGAGTAGATACGCAGTATTTT
NA,TRBJ2-1,TRBV13,NA,CASSLGSGAGTYNEQFF,TGTGCCAGCAGCTTAGGGTCAGGTGCGGGAACCTACAATGAGCAGTTCTTC
NA,TRBJ2-5,TRBV7-8,TRBD1,CASSFGQGEKGETQYF,TGTGCCAGCAGCTTTGGACAGGGGGAGAAAGGGGAGACCCAGTACTTC
NA,TRBJ2-1,TRBV10-3,NA,CAISESGAYNEQFF,TGTGCCATCAGTGAATCAGGGGCCTACAATGAGCAGTTCTTC
NA,TRBJ1-3,TRBV11-2,NA,CASSLDRGGTGNTIYF,TGTGCCAGCAGCTTAGACAGGGGCGGCACTGGAAACACCATATATTTT
NA,TRBJ2-1,TRBV7-2,NA,CASSSSLINEQFF,TGTGCCAGCAGCTCTTCTCTTATTAATGAGCAGTTCTTC
NA,TRBJ2-1,TRBV27,NA,CASSRPGNEQFF,TGTGCCAGCAGTCGTCCGGGGAATGAGCAGTTCTTC
NA,TRBJ2-2,TRBV19,TRBD2,CASSSTGTRVTGELFF,TGTGCCAGTAGTTCAACAGGGACTAGGGTCACCGGGGAGCTGTTTTTT
NA,TRBJ2-7,TRBV5-6,NA,CASSLIGDLYEQYF,TGTGCCAGCAGCTTGATAGGGGATCTCTACGAGCAGTACTTC
once,TRBJ2-7,TRBV29-1,TRBD1,CSARDRARHEQYF,TGCAGCGCGCGCGACAGGGCGCGCCACGAGCAGTACTTC
few,TRBJ1-1,TRBV6-1,TRBD1,CASRNRGENTEAFF,TGTGCCAGCAGGAACAGGGGAGAGAACACTGAAGCTTTCTTT
few,TRBJ2-5,TRBV9,NA,CASSLLGRIDQETQYF,TGTGCCAGCAGCCTCCTGGGGCGTATAGACCAAGAGACCCAGTACTTC